Listed below are T cell receptor beta chains from one sample, sequenced in a study of long-term antiretroviral therapy in people with HIV. Method: immunoSEQ multiplex PCR; TCRdb's copy keeps in-frame clones and lacks some. The table has tens of thousands of clones, over 75% seen once; the top ten hold 5%. The source material was unsorted PBMCs, sampled 0.3 years after starting antiretroviral therapy. The source is a man aged 50-59 years with HIV. The CDR3 runs from the conserved cysteine through the conserved F or W. The D gene is left open where the match is weak. Clone size is given for some rows only: seen once, a few or many times, or a class if the clone is expanded.

d_gene	j_gene	abundance	v_gene	CDR3aa	CDR3nt
.	TRBJ2-5	.	TRBV7-2	CASRLNRVGETQYF	TGTGCCAGCAGGCTCAACAGGGTAGGAGAGACCCAGTACTTC
.	TRBJ2-3	.	TRBV6-1	CASGLGSTDTQYF	TGTGCCAGCGGGCTCGGTAGCACAGATACGCAGTATTTT
TRBD1	TRBJ2-1	.	TRBV5-1	CASSSGTDYNEQFF	TGCGCCAGCAGCTCAGGGACAGACTACAATGAGCAGTTCTTC
.	TRBJ2-5	.	TRBV5-1	CASSLAMGGRETQYF	TGCGCCAGCAGCTTGGCTATGGGGGGGCGAGAGACCCAGTACTTC
TRBD2	TRBJ2-7	few	TRBV6-6	CASSYPSGSSYEQYF	TGTGCCAGCAGTTACCCCAGCGGGAGCTCCTACGAGCAGTACTTC
.	TRBJ2-7	.	TRBV14	CASSHTDTRTYEQYF	TGTGCCAGCAGTCACACGGACACCAGAACCTACGAGCAGTACTTC
TRBD1	TRBJ2-5	.	TRBV7-2	CASSLARGFRQETQYF	TGTGCCAGCAGCTTAGCCAGGGGGTTTCGGCAAGAGACCCAGTACTTC
.	TRBJ2-1	.	TRBV5-1	CASSLVLLGIVYNEQFF	TGCGCCAGCAGCTTGGTCTTGTTAGGGATTGTATACAATGAGCAGTTCTTC
TRBD1	TRBJ1-6	few	TRBV25-1	CASSESSGGRDSPLHF	TGTGCCAGCAGTGAATCGTCAGGGGGCCGGGATTCACCCCTCCACTTT
.	TRBJ2-3	.	TRBV18	CASSLRLEPSTDTQYF	TGTGCCAGCTCACTCCGACTCGAACCTAGCACAGATACGCAGTATTTT
TRBD1	TRBJ2-7	.	TRBV4-1	CASSQVQGETYEQYF	TGCGCCAGCAGCCAAGTACAGGGGGAAACCTACGAGCAGTACTTC
.	TRBJ1-4	.	TRBV11-3	CASSPTPTNEKLFF	TGTGCCAGCAGCCCGACACCAACTAATGAAAAACTGTTTTTT
.	TRBJ1-1	.	TRBV7-9	CASSLDGIGTEAFF	TGTGCCAGCAGCTTAGACGGGATCGGCACTGAAGCTTTCTTT
TRBD1	TRBJ1-3	.	TRBV9	CASSVRVGTEGNTIYF	TGTGCCAGCAGCGTAAGGGTCGGGACAGAAGGAAACACCATATATTTT
.	TRBJ1-5	.	TRBV2	CASSEQGNQPQHF	TGTGCCAGCAGTGAACAGGGGAATCAGCCCCAGCATTTT
.	TRBJ2-2	once	TRBV19	CASSRGGDTGELFF	TGTGCCAGTAGTCGAGGAGGCGACACCGGGGAGCTGTTTTTT
.	TRBJ1-1	few	TRBV7-3	CASSQPDRNTEAFF	TGTGCCAGCAGCCAACCCGACAGGAACACTGAAGCTTTCTTT
.	TRBJ2-2	.	TRBV7-3	CASSLSVGGRTGELFF	TGTGCCAGCAGCTTAAGCGTTGGAGGTCGGACCGGGGAGCTGTTTTTT
.	TRBJ1-2	.	TRBV19	CASNDPPGALSGYTF	TGTGCCAGTAACGATCCGCCGGGGGCGCTAAGTGGCTACACCTTC
.	TRBJ1-5	few	TRBV18	CASSPRRDSNQPQHF	TGTGCCAGCTCACCACGAAGGGATAGCAATCAGCCCCAGCATTTT
.	TRBJ2-7	.	TRBV19	CASSIDDGAYAYEQYF	TGTGCCAGTAGTATAGATGATGGGGCTTATGCCTACGAGCAGTACTTC
.	TRBJ1-1	.	TRBV4-3	CASSQERERYTEAFF	TGCGCCAGCAGCCAGGAAAGGGAGAGGTACACTGAAGCTTTCTTT
.	TRBJ2-7	.	TRBV14	CASSQDFAYEQYF	TGTGCCAGCAGCCAAGATTTTGCATACGAGCAGTACTTC
.	TRBJ2-1	.	TRBV19	CASSIVHPGEQFF	TGTGCCAGTAGTATAGTTCACCCCGGTGAGCAGTTCTTC
.	TRBJ1-6	.	TRBV6-6	CATGGQPNSPLHF	TGTGCCACCGGCGGGCAGCCTAATTCACCCCTCCACTTT
.	TRBJ1-1	.	TRBV4-3	CASSQTGPNTEAFF	TGCGCCAGCAGCCAAACAGGGCCGAACACTGAAGCTTTCTTT
.	TRBJ2-7	.	TRBV6-1	CASSILGFPYEQYF	TGTGCCAGCAGTATACTGGGGTTCCCCTACGAGCAGTACTTC
.	TRBJ2-6	.	TRBV6-5	CASSRELSGANVLTF	TGTGCCAGCAGTCGTGAACTCTCTGGGGCCAACGTCCTGACTTTC
TRBD1	TRBJ1-2	once	TRBV10-2	CASRENRGQEGYTF	TGCGCCAGCAGAGAAAACAGGGGGCAGGAAGGCTACACCTTC
.	TRBJ1-1	.	TRBV19	CASISRGRVTEAFF	TGTGCCAGTATCAGCAGGGGCCGAGTGACTGAAGCTTTCTTT
.	TRBJ1-1	.	TRBV2	CASSEALRGTEAFF	TGTGCCAGCAGTGAAGCGCTTCGGGGGACTGAAGCTTTCTTT
.	TRBJ1-1	.	TRBV10-3	CAISESMTAEAFF	TGTGCCATCAGTGAGTCCATGACAGCTGAAGCTTTCTTT
.	TRBJ2-7	.	TRBV4-3	CASSPTGSYEQYF	TGCGCCAGCAGCCCGACTGGGTCCTACGAGCAGTACTTC
.	TRBJ1-4	once	TRBV2	CASSSGANNEKLFF	TGTGCCAGCAGTTCGGGGGCGAATAATGAAAAACTGTTTTTT
.	TRBJ1-5	.	TRBV19	CASSIFGKHGSNQPQHF	TGTGCCAGTAGTATTTTTGGTAAACATGGTAGCAATCAGCCCCAGCATTTT
.	TRBJ2-2	.	TRBV7-2	CASSFPEPGLWTGELFF	TGTGCCAGCAGCTTCCCCGAGCCAGGGCTTTGGACCGGGGAGCTGTTTTTT
TRBD1	TRBJ2-1	.	TRBV18	CASSQTGRGAYNEQFF	TGTGCCAGCTCACAGACAGGGCGAGGGGCCTACAATGAGCAGTTCTTC
.	TRBJ1-2	once	TRBV7-3	CASSLRPVYGYTF	TGTGCCAGCAGCCTCAGACCGGTCTATGGCTACACCTTC